The 8 T cell receptor beta chains presented below share a single source sample, sequenced in a study of tumor-infiltrating lymphocytes in primary liver carcinoma. Between about 20 and 30 mg of unsorted bulk tissue served as the source from which RNA and DNA were co-extracted. The researchers produced TCR beta cDNA from 500 ng total RNA with a constant-region primer. Slightly modified ARM-PCR, run as three nested multiplex PCR rounds, produced the TCR beta libraries. Researchers ran the first two PCR rounds for approximately 10 cycles each with TRBV1-TRBV30 forward primers and a C-beta reverse primer. MiXCR, applied by TCRdb to the multiplex PCR reads, yields one record per CDR3 protein. Of roughly 190,000 distinct CDR3 sequences in the sample, 85% are singletons; the top ten hold around 18%. Material: tumor tissue from primary liver carcinoma. The receptors stem from a man in his forties with primary liver carcinoma and hepatitis B virus infection.

About this clonotype itself: Its ends do not fully match the called genes, so a read error is possible. The rearrangement joins TRBV11-2 to TRBJ1-5; D remains unclear. Looked up from germline, CDR1 is SGHAT and CDR2 is FQNNGV. CDR3 size: 16 residues. CDR3 bases: TGTGCCAGCAGCTTAGGAGACACGGGTTGGGCTCCGCCCCATCATTTT. It specifies CASSLGDTGWAPPHHF.

The chain links TRBV11-2 to TRBJ2-2, with a weak D call TRBD2 (5 bases). Trimming removed 5 bases from V and 10 bases from J, with 17 bases in between. The germline V gene encodes CDR1 SGHAT and CDR2 FQNNGV. The CDR3 is made up of 14 amino acids. CDR3 bases: TGTGCCAGCAGCACGGACTCGGACGCCGAGGAGCTGTTTTTT. Amino acid sequence: CASSTDSDAEELFF. Combining the CDR3 with reference TRBV11-2 and TRBJ2-2 gives the whole variable domain EAGVAQSPRYKIIEKRQSVAFWCNPISGHATLYWYQQILGQGPKLLIQFQNNGVVDDSQLPKDRFSAERLKGVDSTLKIQPAKLEDSAVYLCASSTDSDAEELFFGEGSRLTVL.

A note on this clonotype: Compared with germline, one end of the junction differs, possibly owing to a read error. The chain couples TRBV11-1 to TRBJ2-2, with D perhaps matching TRBD1 (6 bases). CDR1 and CDR2 from the germline V gene are SGHAT and FQDESV (reference sequence). The CDR3 is made up of 13 amino acids. CDR3 bases: TGTGCCAGCACCTTGTGGGACACCGGGGAGCTATTTTTT. It yields the protein CASTLWDTGELFF.

A word on this clonotype: This is likely a read error, given that the CDR3 carries no conserved phenylalanine or tryptophan at its end. CDR3 in DNA: TGTGCCAGCAGTACCACCTTAGCGGGAGGGCGGTACGAACAGTACATC. Amino acid sequence: CASSTTLAGGRYEQYI. This rearrangement joins TRBV28 to TRBJ2-7, with TRBD2 identical over 11 bases. The CDR3 totals 16 residues. Per germline, CDR1 MDHEN and CDR2 SYDVKM.

Regarding this clonotype: One end of the junction fails to match germline, which may point to a read error. The V call is TRBV6-1, the J call TRBJ1-4; no clear D gene. The CDR3 loop spans 14 amino acids. CDR1 is MNHNS, CDR2 SASEGT, per germline. CDR3 sequence reads: CASRGKEIWEKLLF. CDR3 in DNA: TGTGCCAGCAGGGGAAAAGAAATTTGGGAAAAACTGTTATTT.

Of note for this clonotype: No DNA is shown, since the ends of the CDR3 on it are uncertain; the CDR3 is the one TCRdb lists. The J gene is TRBJ2-2, the V gene TRBV6-6. From germline, CDR1 is MNHNY and CDR2 SVGAGI (reference sequence). The CDR3 contains 14 residues when both ends are counted. CDR3 sequence: CAISVGRGTGELLF.

As to this clonotype: Since the CDR3 does not end with the conserved phenylalanine or tryptophan, this likely comes from a read error. The DNA is left out, because the CDR3 cannot be placed on it with certainty; the CDR3 is given as TCRdb lists it. The rearrangement uses TRBV4-3 and TRBJ2-7; TRBD1, the table's D call, was not compared with the DNA. The CDR3 extends over 15 residues, inclusive of both ends. Per the germline V gene, CDR1 is LGHNA and CDR2 is YSLEER. The CDR3 is CASSQDRGAGDEQHL.

Points on this clonotype: The junction and the germline gene differ at one end; a read error may be behind it. The DNA for the CDR3 is TGTGCCACCAGTACGGTAGCGGGGGGCGCCGATGAGCAGTTCTTC. This codes for CATSTVAGGADEQFF. This chain joins TRBV12-3 or TRBV12-4 and TRBJ2-1; the match to TRBD2 covers 10 bases. The CDR3 contains 15 residues.